Detailed here is one TCR beta chain. These data are taken from a study of blood T cell repertoires in COVID-19. The CDR3 is 13 residues long. Germline V gene data show CDR1 as GTSNPN and CDR2 as SVGIG (reference sequence). Trimming removed 4 bases from V and 2 bases from J, with 10 bases in between. The data were produced by immunoSEQ multiplex PCR, yet TCRdb's version contains in-frame clones alone and is incomplete. The data show about 170,000 clones, around 84% seen once. This sequence originates from a woman between 70 and 85 years old with COVID-19, enrolled during active disease. Sequenced: peripheral blood. The V call is TRBV30, the J call TRBJ2-3, with D unresolved. In nucleotides, the CDR3 is TGTGCCTGGAAACCAGTCGCCACAGATACGCAGTATTTT. Translated: CAWKPVATDTQYF.